These T cell receptor beta chains were read from a single sample in a study of control samples from healthy donors and cancer patients. Data came from immunoSEQ multiplex PCR; TCRdb stores just in-frame clones and leaves some out. The data hold 100,000 to 150,000 clones, with about 93% observed a single time. The sample was blood. The receptors come from a man aged 18 to 35 in good health. Both conserved end residues are trimmed from each CDR3. Size is omitted from some rows. Given values are once, few, many or a class for expanded clones.

V: TRBV2
length: 13
size: -
CDR3: ASRTPGQGGDTQY

V: TRBV5-8
length: 13
size: -
CDR3: ASSSGGRGQETQY

V: TRBV9
length: 12
size: -
CDR3: ASSVEPGVYGYT

V: TRBV3-1/TRBV3-2
length: 14
size: -
CDR3: ASSQLQGWSNEKLF

V: TRBV12-3/TRBV12-4
length: 11
size: -
CDR3: ASGTGGPYEQY

V: TRBV15
length: 12
size: -
CDR3: ATSRGGGYQPQH

V: TRBV10-1
length: 13
size: once
CDR3: ASSDGRGVYNEQF

V: TRBV5-4
length: 13
size: -
CDR3: ASSLDRGYNSPLH

V: TRBV5-1
length: 12
size: once
CDR3: ASSPEGGNTEAF

V: TRBV6-5
length: 12
size: -
CDR3: ASSQGISTDTQY

V: TRBV10-2
length: 13
size: -
CDR3: ASSESTGWAYEQY

V: TRBV4-1
length: 16
size: -
CDR3: ASSQTQFSGRNTGELF

V: TRBV4-1
length: 13
size: -
CDR3: ASSQVGQGFWEQY

V: TRBV6-5
length: 13
size: -
CDR3: ASRLTASSGNTIY

V: TRBV19
length: 11
size: -
CDR3: ASSKGGSEKLF

V: TRBV4-3
length: 16
size: -
CDR3: ASSQVKLSRSGANVLT

V: TRBV15
length: 11
size: -
CDR3: ATARDRGNIQY

V: TRBV5-5
length: 13
size: once
CDR3: ASSLRGAGTDTQY

V: TRBV9
length: 13
size: -
CDR3: ASSAGQGAGNTIY

V: TRBV2
length: 12
size: -
CDR3: ASRGNLGPKTQY

V: TRBV6-4
length: 11
size: few
CDR3: ASSVAGTDTQY

V: TRBV6-5
length: 13
size: -
CDR3: ASRQGATAPGELF

V: TRBV7-3
length: 12
size: -
CDR3: ASSLFGSFNEQF

V: TRBV2
length: 9
size: -
CDR3: ASRDRETQY

V: TRBV11-2
length: 17
size: once
CDR3: ASREGTSGGIIAKNIQY

V: TRBV5-6
length: 11
size: -
CDR3: ASTLGTASPLH

V: TRBV18
length: 15
size: -
CDR3: ASSPAATGTGSGELF

V: TRBV28
length: 13
size: -
CDR3: ASSPVTSSYNEQF

V: TRBV4-3
length: 13
size: -
CDR3: ASSQGTGSQETQY

V: TRBV5-8
length: 12
size: -
CDR3: ASSRGQLTDTQY

V: TRBV28
length: 15
size: -
CDR3: ASSLSSPTTGTGELF

V: TRBV2
length: 13
size: -
CDR3: ASSEVGHLGYGYT

V: TRBV7-7
length: 13
size: -
CDR3: ASSLGTDSTDTQY

V: TRBV6-5
length: 12
size: once
CDR3: ASSYVKGAQPQH

V: TRBV29-1
length: 14
size: -
CDR3: SVAGTGVSGANVLT

V: TRBV7-9
length: 13
size: -
CDR3: ASSLQGPSYNEQF

V: TRBV3-1/TRBV3-2
length: 11
size: -
CDR3: ASSQDLIQPQH

V: TRBV4-1
length: 12
size: -
CDR3: ASSQAPGPYEQY

V: TRBV10-3
length: 13
size: -
CDR3: AISESATGGEKLF

V: TRBV6-5
length: 10
size: -
CDR3: ASGQGRHGYT

V: TRBV5-4
length: 12
size: -
CDR3: ASSYSVGQETQY

V: TRBV12-3/TRBV12-4
length: 11
size: -
CDR3: ASDGQGNQPQH

V: TRBV10-1
length: 13
size: -
CDR3: ASSESRGRRSPLH

V: TRBV7-9
length: 10
size: -
CDR3: ASSLAGHEQF

V: TRBV12-5
length: 10
size: -
CDR3: ASGKTGETQY

V: TRBV5-1
length: 12
size: -
CDR3: ASSYPGAEETQY

V: TRBV6-5
length: 11
size: -
CDR3: ASTTVYGNTIY

V: TRBV4-1
length: 14
size: -
CDR3: ASSQIGVSSGNTIY

V: TRBV4-1
length: 14
size: -
CDR3: ASSPNTAGVTDTQY

V: TRBV29-1
length: 11
size: -
CDR3: SVPGQPPDTQY

V: TRBV28
length: 13
size: -
CDR3: ASSLWDSYTGELF

V: TRBV7-9
length: 11
size: -
CDR3: ASRLMGQETQY

V: TRBV7-9
length: 12
size: -
CDR3: ASSVYRDRDWQF

V: TRBV5-1
length: 13
size: -
CDR3: ASSLGQISGNTIY

V: TRBV7-9
length: 13
size: few
CDR3: ASSTRLDRVEKLF

V: TRBV4-1
length: 12
size: -
CDR3: ASSQVNGNTEAF

V: TRBV29-1
length: 12
size: -
CDR3: SVGREGSYNEQF

V: TRBV7-2
length: 13
size: -
CDR3: ASSEEVGQGEPQH